This TCR beta chain was captured in a study of regulatory T cells in long-lasting Graves disease. Time point meaning: newly diagnosed GD, antithyroid drugs for less than 3 months. Isolated PBMC RNA provided the starting material for the TCR library. Study observations and caveats: Lower TCR diversity characterized persistent Graves' patients relative to newly diagnosed patients. Preferential use of TRBV28, TRBJ1-2 and TRBJ2-5 was seen in persistent disease.

This clonotype appeared many times. Its antigen remains unidentified. The CDR3 length is 18 residues. V lost 0 bases, J lost 5 bases, and 15 bases stayed unmatched. The germline CDR1 and CDR2 sequences are DFQATT and SNEGSKA (reference sequence). TCR beta libraries were built with iRepertoire HTBI primers and Arm-PCR of CDR3 regions. Using its own MiXCR run on the multiplex PCR reads, TCRdb lists one record per CDR3 protein. This table holds roughly 500,000 distinct CDR3 sequences, around 15% found once. This sample also appeared in a second study, on T cells in Graves' hyperthyroidism and ophthalmopathy. This second study notes: Graves' hyperthyroidism was deemed stable absent ophthalmopathy progression within 18 months. Clinicians diagnosed patients from clinical symptoms, serum thyroxine and TRAb, thyroid ultrasound and orbital computed tomography.

The V call is TRBV20-1, the J call TRBJ2-5; TRBD2 matches at 10 bases. The receptor comes from a woman in her forties or fifties with Graves disease. Sequenced here: peripheral blood mononuclear cells (PBMCs), sampled at new diagnosis, from a patient treated with antithyroid drugs. CDR3 region: CSARDSYSLAGTGETQYF. Here the CDR3 DNA reads TGCAGTGCTAGAGATAGTTACTCACTAGCGGGAACGGGGGAGACCCAGTACTTC.